The rows below give T cell receptor beta chains drawn from one sample of a study of blood T cell repertoires in COVID-19. This table comes from immunoSEQ multiplex PCR, and its TCRdb copy is limited to in-frame clones, with some not included. The table shows around 58,000 clones, with approximately 90% occurring only once. Specimen: PBMCs or T cells enriched from blood (not recorded which). The receptors derive from a woman aged 40-49 years who had recovered from COVID-19. The CDR3 runs from the conserved cysteine through the conserved F or W. The D gene is left open where the match is weak. Expanded clones are given a class, and other clones once, few, many or no size at all.

j_gene: TRBJ2-6; abundance: .; d_gene: .; v_gene: TRBV6-1; CDR3aa: CASSEGSGSGANVLTF; CDR3nt: TGTGCCAGCAGTGAGGGGTCGGGATCTGGGGCCAACGTCCTGACTTTC
j_gene: TRBJ2-5; abundance: .; d_gene: .; v_gene: TRBV11-3; CDR3aa: CASSLVIGGRQETQYF; CDR3nt: TGTGCCAGCAGCTTAGTAATTGGGGGCAGACAAGAGACCCAGTACTTC
j_gene: TRBJ1-2; abundance: .; d_gene: TRBD1; v_gene: TRBV3-1/TRBV3-2; CDR3aa: CASSQRQGALYGYTF; CDR3nt: TGTGCCAGCAGCCAACGACAGGGAGCCCTCTATGGCTACACCTTC
j_gene: TRBJ1-3; abundance: .; d_gene: .; v_gene: TRBV7-8; CDR3aa: CASSNARISGNTIYF; CDR3nt: TGTGCCAGCAGTAACGCCAGAATCTCTGGAAACACCATATATTTT
j_gene: TRBJ1-6; abundance: .; d_gene: .; v_gene: TRBV10-1; CDR3aa: CASSDQGNHSPLHF; CDR3nt: TGCGCCAGCAGTGACCAGGGTAATCATTCACCCCTCCACTTT
j_gene: TRBJ1-2; abundance: .; d_gene: TRBD1; v_gene: TRBV6-5; CDR3aa: CASRTTGGYYGYTF; CDR3nt: TGTGCCAGCAGAACGACAGGGGGATACTATGGCTACACCTTC
j_gene: TRBJ2-3; abundance: .; d_gene: .; v_gene: TRBV27; CDR3aa: CASMGGRTDTQYF; CDR3nt: TGTGCCTCCATGGGTGGGCGCACAGATACGCAGTATTTT
j_gene: TRBJ2-3; abundance: .; d_gene: TRBD1; v_gene: TRBV10-1; CDR3aa: CASSGTGTNTDTQYF; CDR3nt: TGCGCCAGCAGTGGGACAGGGACCAACACAGATACGCAGTATTTT
j_gene: TRBJ1-2; abundance: .; d_gene: .; v_gene: TRBV20-1; CDR3aa: CSARGTWGYTF; CDR3nt: TGCAGTGCTAGAGGGACTTGGGGCTACACCTTC
j_gene: TRBJ1-2; abundance: .; d_gene: TRBD1; v_gene: TRBV9; CDR3aa: CASGEQGGYGYTF; CDR3nt: TGTGCCAGCGGAGAACAGGGGGGGTATGGCTACACCTTC
j_gene: TRBJ1-1; abundance: .; d_gene: .; v_gene: TRBV7-9; CDR3aa: CASSLMGEITEAFF; CDR3nt: TGTGCCAGCAGCTTGATGGGCGAGATCACTGAAGCTTTCTTT
j_gene: TRBJ1-2; abundance: .; d_gene: .; v_gene: TRBV9; CDR3aa: CASSDRTTNYGYTF; CDR3nt: TGTGCCAGCAGCGACCGGACAACTAACTATGGCTACACCTTC
j_gene: TRBJ2-3; abundance: .; d_gene: .; v_gene: TRBV15; CDR3aa: CATSTLAKYF; CDR3nt: TGTGCCACCAGCACACTAGCCAAGTATTTT
j_gene: TRBJ1-2; abundance: .; d_gene: .; v_gene: TRBV9; CDR3aa: CASSAREGNYGYTF; CDR3nt: TGTGCCAGCAGCGCGAGGGAGGGAAACTATGGCTACACCTTC
j_gene: TRBJ1-1; abundance: .; d_gene: .; v_gene: TRBV10-2; CDR3aa: CASSDIRENTEAFF; CDR3nt: TGCGCCAGCAGTGATATAAGAGAGAACACTGAAGCTTTCTTT
j_gene: TRBJ2-1; abundance: .; d_gene: TRBD2; v_gene: TRBV2; CDR3aa: CASNGGGSYNEQFF; CDR3nt: TGTGCCAGCAACGGCGGGGGGTCCTACAATGAGCAGTTCTTC
j_gene: TRBJ2-3; abundance: .; d_gene: .; v_gene: TRBV10-1; CDR3aa: CASSEGGGATDTQYF; CDR3nt: TGCGCCAGCAGTGAAGGAGGGGGGGCCACAGATACGCAGTATTTT
j_gene: TRBJ1-6; abundance: .; d_gene: TRBD1; v_gene: TRBV10-1; CDR3aa: CASSLDRGSPLHF; CDR3nt: TGCGCCAGCAGCCTCGACAGGGGCTCACCCCTCCACTTT
j_gene: TRBJ1-2; abundance: .; d_gene: .; v_gene: TRBV3-1/TRBV3-2; CDR3aa: CASSQGGSYFGYTF; CDR3nt: TGTGCCAGCAGCCAAGGAGGATCCTACTTTGGCTACACCTTC
j_gene: TRBJ2-3; abundance: .; d_gene: TRBD2; v_gene: TRBV6-4; CDR3aa: CASSGLAGGTDTQYF; CDR3nt: TGTGCCAGCAGTGGACTAGCGGGGGGCACAGATACGCAGTATTTT
j_gene: TRBJ1-2; abundance: .; d_gene: .; v_gene: TRBV10-3; CDR3aa: CAISESADGYTF; CDR3nt: TGTGCCATCAGTGAGTCGGCAGATGGCTACACCTTC
j_gene: TRBJ2-7; abundance: .; d_gene: .; v_gene: TRBV7-6; CDR3aa: CASSSQATGPSSYEQYF; CDR3nt: TGTGCCAGCAGCTCCCAAGCGACAGGTCCCAGCTCCTACGAGCAGTACTTC
j_gene: TRBJ1-2; abundance: .; d_gene: TRBD1; v_gene: TRBV19; CDR3aa: CASSTRDSLVFDYGYTF; CDR3nt: TGTGCCAGTAGTACAAGGGACAGCTTAGTCTTTGACTATGGCTACACCTTC
j_gene: TRBJ2-5; abundance: .; d_gene: TRBD2; v_gene: TRBV5-1; CDR3aa: CASSRAGLAGGQETQYF; CDR3nt: TGCGCCAGCAGCCGTGCGGGACTAGCGGGGGGTCAAGAGACCCAGTACTTC
j_gene: TRBJ2-1; abundance: .; d_gene: TRBD1; v_gene: TRBV25-1; CDR3aa: CATSPLTGQDEQFF; CDR3nt: TGTGCCACCTCGCCACTGACAGGGCAGGATGAGCAGTTCTTC
j_gene: TRBJ1-1; abundance: .; d_gene: .; v_gene: TRBV6-6; CDR3aa: CASSYGPEAFF; CDR3nt: TGTGCCAGCAGTTACGGGCCTGAAGCTTTCTTT
j_gene: TRBJ1-2; abundance: .; d_gene: TRBD1; v_gene: TRBV2; CDR3aa: CASSERTGGGYTF; CDR3nt: TGTGCCAGCAGTGAACGGACAGGGGGCGGCTACACCTTC
j_gene: TRBJ1-2; abundance: .; d_gene: .; v_gene: TRBV28; CDR3aa: CASSLSGNGGYTF; CDR3nt: TGTGCCAGCAGTTTATCCGGGAACGGAGGCTACACCTTC
j_gene: TRBJ2-3; abundance: .; d_gene: .; v_gene: TRBV6-1; CDR3aa: CASSEAGTSRYTDTQYF; CDR3nt: TGTGCCAGCAGTGAGGCGGGAACTAGCAGATACACAGATACGCAGTATTTT
j_gene: TRBJ2-7; abundance: few; d_gene: .; v_gene: TRBV25-1; CDR3aa: CASSDQGRDEQYF; CDR3nt: TGTGCCAGCAGTGACCAGGGTCGCGACGAGCAGTACTTC
j_gene: TRBJ2-5; abundance: .; d_gene: TRBD2; v_gene: TRBV5-1; CDR3aa: CASSLAGVGGQETQYF; CDR3nt: TGCGCCAGCAGCTTGGCTGGTGTGGGGGGGCAAGAGACCCAGTACTTC
j_gene: TRBJ2-7; abundance: once; d_gene: .; v_gene: TRBV7-9; CDR3aa: CASSLTYEQYF; CDR3nt: TGTGCCAGCAGCCTAACCTACGAGCAGTACTTC
j_gene: TRBJ1-1; abundance: .; d_gene: .; v_gene: TRBV27; CDR3aa: CASTSPGLNTEAFF; CDR3nt: TGTGCCAGTACTAGCCCGGGATTGAACACTGAAGCTTTCTTT
j_gene: TRBJ2-7; abundance: .; d_gene: TRBD2; v_gene: TRBV28; CDR3aa: CASHGGTYEQYF; CDR3nt: TGTGCCAGCCACGGGGGGACCTACGAGCAGTACTTC
j_gene: TRBJ1-2; abundance: .; d_gene: .; v_gene: TRBV27; CDR3aa: CASSLSLNYGYTF; CDR3nt: TGTGCCAGCAGTTTATCTCTCAACTATGGCTACACCTTC
j_gene: TRBJ2-2; abundance: once; d_gene: TRBD1; v_gene: TRBV6-5; CDR3aa: CASSLGQANTGELFF; CDR3nt: TGTGCCAGCAGTTTGGGACAGGCGAACACCGGGGAGCTGTTTTTT
j_gene: TRBJ2-3; abundance: .; d_gene: TRBD1; v_gene: TRBV4-1; CDR3aa: CASSRGQGDPGTDTQYF; CDR3nt: TGCGCCAGCAGCCGCGGACAGGGTGATCCCGGCACAGATACGCAGTATTTT
j_gene: TRBJ1-6; abundance: .; d_gene: .; v_gene: TRBV12-3/TRBV12-4; CDR3aa: CASSFARDSPLHF; CDR3nt: TGTGCCAGCAGTTTCGCCAGGGATTCACCCCTCCACTTT
j_gene: TRBJ1-2; abundance: .; d_gene: .; v_gene: TRBV19; CDR3aa: CASMGSTGFYGYTF; CDR3nt: TGTGCCAGTATGGGATCTACAGGTTTCTATGGCTACACCTTC
j_gene: TRBJ2-1; abundance: .; d_gene: .; v_gene: TRBV4-2; CDR3aa: CASSQGLASYNEQFF; CDR3nt: TGTGCCAGCAGCCAAGGGCTTGCTAGTTACAATGAGCAGTTCTTC
j_gene: TRBJ2-1; abundance: .; d_gene: .; v_gene: TRBV25-1; CDR3aa: CASSVTGDFSSYNEQFF; CDR3nt: TGTGCCAGCAGTGTAACAGGTGACTTTAGCTCCTACAATGAGCAGTTCTTC
j_gene: TRBJ2-7; abundance: once; d_gene: TRBD1; v_gene: TRBV19; CDR3aa: CASSMGTGGDEQYF; CDR3nt: TGTGCCAGTAGTATGGGGACAGGGGGTGACGAGCAGTACTTC